What follows are 12 T cell receptor beta chains derived from one specimen sequenced in a study of T cell repertoires in cytomegalovirus infection. Their antigens are not known. TCRdb ran MiXCR on the reads and lists one entry per CDR3 protein. The table records some 110,000 distinct CDR3 sequences, 10% of them present only once. Sequencing was performed on PBMCs, sequenced either directly or after in vitro stimulation (not recorded which). These receptors came from a human donor in good health (CMV status not recorded). Some clones in this sample may be carry-over from other donors' samples.

This clonotype turned up a few times. The chain links TRBV7-4 to TRBJ1-2; 7 bases match TRBD1. CDR3 length: 13 residues. Trimming removed 8 bases from V and 3 bases from J; junction bases left unmatched: 6. Per germline, CDR1 SGHVT and CDR2 SQSDAQ. The CDR3 loop is CASGPDRDYGYTF. DNA of the CDR3: TGTGCCAGCGGTCCTGACAGGGACTATGGCTACACCTTC.

This chain connects TRBV11-1 to TRBJ2-1; D ambiguous. Between the trimmed V and J ends, which lost 2 bases and 3 bases, there was a span of 14 bases. Germline assignment: CDR1 SGHAT and CDR2 FQDESV (reference sequence). This CDR3 is built from 16 residues. The CDR3 is CASSLRLDGLYNEQFF. Here the CDR3 DNA reads TGTGCCAGCAGCTTACGTCTGGATGGGCTCTACAATGAGCAGTTCTTC.

This clonotype was counted once. The CDR3 reads CASSQVTDTQYF. CDR3 DNA sequence: TGTGCCAGCAGTCAGGTCACAGATACGCAGTATTTT. This chain joins TRBV6-6 and TRBJ2-3; D call uncertain. V dropped 5 bases and J dropped 2 bases, with 5 bases sitting between them. This CDR3 contains 12 residues. The V gene's germline CDR1 is MNHNY and CDR2 SVGAGI (reference sequence).

This clonotype occurred a few times. The V call is TRBV7-2, the J call TRBJ2-5, with a weak D call TRBD2 (6 bases). Germline assignment: CDR1 SGHTA and CDR2 FQGNSA. V lost 3 bases and J lost 5, with 13 bases in between. This CDR3 is built from 14 residues. The CDR3 sequence: CASSFGSPWETQYF. Here the CDR3 DNA reads TGTGCCAGCAGCTTCGGGAGCCCGTGGGAGACCCAGTACTTC.

This clonotype was detected many times. The J gene is TRBJ1-4, the V gene TRBV7-2; 8 nucleotides match TRBD1. The trim removed 6 bases at V and 10 bases at J, leaving 10 bases unmatched. The CDR3 runs 14 residues. The germline V gene encodes CDR1 SGHTA and CDR2 FQGNSA. CDR3: CASRGQGAIGKLFF. Written as DNA, the CDR3 is TGTGCCAGCAGGGGTCAGGGGGCAATCGGAAAACTGTTTTTT.

In this sample, this clonotype turned up many times. The chain carries TRBV7-2 and TRBJ2-3, with 12 bases lining up with TRBD2. Germline trimming cut 4 bases from V and 7 bases from J; bases unmatched to any gene: 9. Germline CDR1 and CDR2: SGHTA and FQGNSA. The CDR3 loop spans 16 amino acids. CDR3 region: CASSSLPGLAGYTQYF. The CDR3 region has the DNA TGTGCCAGCAGCTCCCTCCCGGGACTAGCGGGTTATACGCAGTATTTT.

This clonotype was recorded at least ten times. J is TRBJ2-3 and V is TRBV7-8; 12 bases fit TRBD2. V lost 4 bases to trimming and J lost 4 bases; unmatched junction nucleotides: 6. The V gene's germline CDR1 is SGHVS and CDR2 FQNEAQ. The CDR3 is made up of 16 amino acids. This CDR3 is CASSSLAGGFADTQYF. The CDR3 DNA is TGTGCCAGCAGCTCGCTAGCGGGAGGGTTTGCAGATACGCAGTATTTT.

Only a few counts were recorded for this clonotype. The genes are TRBV18 and TRBJ2-7; 7 bases match TRBD1. The CDR3 totals 16 residues. From germline, CDR1 is KGHSH and CDR2 LQKENI. The V gene end was trimmed by 4 bases and the J gene end by 3 bases; junction bases not matched to a gene: 12. CDR3 in amino acids: CASSQNSPGQNYEQYF. The CDR3 region has the DNA TGTGCCAGCTCACAAAACAGTCCGGGACAGAACTACGAGCAGTACTTC.

CDR3: CSARDLRLAGSSGETQYF. CDR3 in DNA: TGCAGTGCTAGAGATCTTCGACTAGCGGGCAGCTCCGGGGAGACCCAGTACTTC. This chain connects TRBV20-1 to TRBJ2-5; 10 nucleotides line up with TRBD2. After removal of 0 bases from V and 5 bases from J, the junction contained 15 bases not matched to a gene. Per the germline V gene, CDR1 is DFQATT and CDR2 is SNEGSKA (reference sequence). The CDR3 spans 18 residues.

A few counts support this clonotype. V and J are TRBV20-1 and TRBJ2-3, with 7 positions matching TRBD2. Trimming took 5 bases from V and 5 from J; bases not matched to a gene: 13. CDR3 length equals 15 residues. Germline V gene data show CDR1 as DFQATT and CDR2 as SNEGSKA (reference sequence). This CDR3 reads CSAPAGTQGGDTQYF. DNA for the CDR3: TGCAGTGCTCCAGCGGGGACGCAGGGTGGAGATACGCAGTATTTT.

The DNA of the CDR3 is TGTGCCAGCACTGGGGCCTACAATGAGCAGTTCTTC. Protein sequence: CASTGAYNEQFF. The rearrangement uses TRBV28 and TRBJ2-1; D unresolved. This CDR3 has 12 amino acids. In germline, CDR1 is MDHEN, CDR2 SYDVKM. Trimming removed 7 bases from V and 2 bases from J, with 6 bases in between.

The rearrangement links TRBV6-6 to TRBJ1-5; 7 bases are a match to TRBD1. The V gene end was trimmed by 5 bases and the J gene end by 6 bases; junction bases not matched to a gene: 7. This CDR3 region has 14 residues. CDR1 MNHNY and CDR2 SVGAGI come from the germline V gene (reference sequence). CDR3 bases: TGTGCCAGCAGTGTTCGACAGGGCGGTCAGCCCCAGCATTTT. Protein sequence: CASSVRQGGQPQHF.